This T cell receptor beta chain was obtained from a study of early T cells in non-severe SARS-CoV-2 infection. Study summary: The sequenced material was bulk RNA from unsorted whole blood, and its chains were unpaired.

This clonotype showed up many times. Its antigen remains unknown. Overall study results and limits: Private and CD4 specificities were missed by VDJdb matching, which favored anti-spike CD8 responses.

The TCR library protocol was used to attach unique molecular identifiers. These identifiers were attached to individual cDNA molecules. TCRdb redid the calling of the 5' RACE reads with MiXCR, one entry per CDR3 protein. The sample lists roughly 60,000 distinct CDR3 sequences, 5.6% occurring once. The CDR3 has 17 amino acids. Germline V lookup: CDR1 SGHNT, CDR2 YENEEA. V was pared by 5 bases and J by 6 bases, with 9 bases of the junction left unmatched. This sequence was found in an adult who was a healthcare worker with PCR-confirmed SARS-CoV-2 infection or an uninfected control (not recorded which). The chain combines TRBV11-3 with TRBJ2-3; 15 positions agree with TRBD2. Sequencing used whole blood. The CDR3 DNA sequence: TGTGCCAGCAGCCCCCGGACTAGCGGGGGGGCTAGGGATACGCAGTATTTT. This codes for CASSPRTSGGARDTQYF.